This T cell receptor (beta chain) was captured in a study of beta chain features in type 1 diabetes. Study-wide points: Among patients, naive, central memory and Treg TCRB repertoires appeared more similar than among healthy donors. Across all four CD4+ subsets, people with type 1 diabetes showed modestly shorter TCRB CDR3s. Diminished insertions and augmented deletions at VDJ junctions characterized type 1 diabetes patients. Although PCR might favor shorter templates, it would do so equally in patients and controls.

Investigators reverse transcribed all isolated RNA, so they sequenced expressed TCRB transcripts. Measured with immunoSEQ multiplex PCR; TCRdb has only the in-frame clones, and not every one. The sample carries hundreds of thousands of clones, approximately 10% recorded once. This clone has more than one count but fewer than ten. What it binds is not known. CD45RO/CCR7/CD25/CD127/CD95/CD27 separated CD4+ naive, central memory, regulatory and stem cell-like memory cells by sorting. This TCR was recovered from a man aged 25 to 45 with type 1 diabetes. Source material: naive CD4+ T cells from blood.

For the CDR3, the DNA is TGTGCCAGCAGCTTCCCTATCTCAGGGTATCAAGAGACCCAGTACTTC. Protein sequence: CASSFPISGYQETQYF. J is TRBJ2-5 and V is TRBV5-4; TRBD1 might be the D (5 bases). V was trimmed by 2 bases and J by 2 bases, leaving 16 bases between them. This CDR3 region has 16 residues. Germline V gene data show CDR1 as SGHNT and CDR2 as YYREEE (reference sequence).